The 32 T cell receptor beta chains presented below share a single source sample, sequenced in a study of OX40 agonist ivuxolimab in advanced cancers. Generated by immunoSEQ multiplex PCR, the TCRdb table keeps only in-frame clones and is missing some. Of tens of thousands of clones listed, around 83% are singletons. The source was CD4+ or CD8+ T cells sorted from blood, collected in a trial of the OX40 agonist ivuxolimab. The receptors were sampled from an adult with an advanced solid tumor such as melanoma, head and neck, liver or kidney cancer.

The V and J genes are TRBV11-2 and TRBJ2-3; 8 bases line up with TRBD2. The ends lost 2 bases at V and 3 bases at J; junction bases unmatched: 7. The CDR3 is made up of 16 amino acids. The germline CDR1 and CDR2 sequences are SGHAT and FQNNGV. CDR3 bases: TGTGCCAGCAGCTTAAGCGGCGGGGGGAGGACAGATACGCAGTATTTT. Its protein product is CASSLSGGGRTDTQYF.

The J gene is TRBJ2-5, the V gene TRBV7-9; 12 nucleotides agree with TRBD2. The ends lost 7 bases at V and 3 bases at J; junction bases unmatched: 9. The CDR3 has 16 amino acids. The V gene's germline CDR1 is SEHNR and CDR2 FQNEAQ (reference sequence). This chain's CDR3 is CASTFQASGGEETQYF. The CDR3 nucleotides are TGTGCCAGCACCTTTCAAGCTAGCGGGGGGGAAGAGACCCAGTACTTC.

This sequence joins TRBV6-5 and TRBJ2-2, with TRBD2 matching over 7 bases. This CDR3 comprises 14 residues. Germline V gene sequence: CDR1 MNHEY, CDR2 SVGAGI. V shed 5 bases and J 2 bases; nucleotides not matched to a gene: 2. The CDR3: CASSGDYNTGELFF. DNA of the CDR3: TGTGCCAGCAGTGGGGACTACAACACCGGGGAGCTGTTTTTT.

Worth noting for this clone: The limits of the CDR3 on the DNA are not certain, so only TCRdb's listed CDR3 is given. This CDR3 reads CASSSSSGSNQPQHF. The V gene is TRBV28, the J gene TRBJ1-5. The length of the CDR3 is 15 amino acids, counting both ends. CDR1 and CDR2 from the germline V gene are MDHEN and SYDVKM.

The chain carries TRBV19 and TRBJ2-5, with a possible D match to TRBD2 (6 bases). Trimming pared 5 bases from V and 5 bases from J, leaving 15 bases between. The germline CDR1 and CDR2 sequences are LNHDA and SQIVND (reference sequence). The CDR3 spans 14 residues. The CDR3 spells CASSWGVKLETQYF. The DNA for the CDR3 is TGTGCCAGTAGTTGGGGGGTAAAGTTGGAGACCCAGTACTTC.

This clone came up once. The chain combines TRBV2 with TRBJ2-1, with 9 bases that match TRBD2. CDR1 and CDR2 from the germline V gene are SNHLY and FYNNEI. V was pared by 0 bases and J by 2 bases, with 8 bases of the junction left unmatched. The length of the CDR3 is 18 residues. DNA for the CDR3: TGTGCCAGCAGTGAAGCGACGTTCGCGGGAGGGGCCTACAATGAGCAGTTCTTC. It translates to CASSEATFAGGAYNEQFF.

This clone was recorded many times. The chain carries TRBV28 and TRBJ1-6, with a weak D call TRBD1 (5 bases). CDR1 and CDR2 (germline): MDHEN, SYDVKM. Trimming took off 5 bases at V and 8 bases at J, with 22 bases between the two ends. This CDR3 comprises 17 residues. CDR3 coding DNA: TGTGCCAGCAGTGCCTGGGACCTTCAAAAGGGATATTCACCCCTCCACTTT. This sequence encodes CASSAWDLQKGYSPLHF.

This clone was recorded many times. This chain links TRBV19 with TRBJ1-2; 7 nucleotides line up with TRBD1. After removal of 7 bases from V and 1 base from J, the junction contained 12 bases not matched to a gene. CDR1 and CDR2 (germline): LNHDA, SQIVND (reference sequence). CDR3 length: 16 amino acids. CDR3 sequence: CASTQSGTVINYGYTF. The CDR3, as DNA: TGTGCCAGTACCCAGAGCGGGACAGTAATTAACTATGGCTACACCTTC.

The chain recombines TRBV28 with TRBJ1-1; no clear D gene. Germline V gives CDR1 MDHEN, CDR2 SYDVKM. The CDR3 totals 12 residues. Trimming removed 5 bases from V and 10 bases from J, with 14 bases in between. The CDR3 region is CASSTTSIRAFF. CDR3 in DNA: TGTGCCAGCAGTACCACCTCCATCCGAGCTTTCTTT.

CDR3 nucleotides: TGTGCCAGCAGCTTATATAGTTTGGAGACCCAGTACTTC. Translation: CASSLYSLETQYF. The J gene is TRBJ2-5, the V gene TRBV11-1, with D unclear. V was trimmed by 2 bases and J by 5 bases, leaving 9 bases between them. Germline CDR1 is SGHAT and CDR2 is FQDESV (reference sequence). The CDR3 is made up of 13 amino acids.

The J gene is TRBJ1-1, the V gene TRBV30, with D perhaps TRBD1 (5 bases). V was cut by 3 bases and J by 2 bases, with 10 bases left in between. The CDR3 runs to 13 residues. The germline V gene encodes CDR1 GTSNPN and CDR2 SVGIG (reference sequence). This CDR3 reads CAWSQQENTEAFF. CDR3 bases: TGTGCCTGGAGCCAACAGGAAAACACTGAAGCTTTCTTT.

This chain uses TRBV7-2 with TRBJ2-3; D is possibly TRBD2 (6 bases). Trimming took 4 bases from V and 1 from J, leaving 6 bases between them. CDR1 is SGHTA and CDR2 is FQGNSA in the germline V gene. CDR3 size: 13 residues. CDR3 region: CASSWGGTDTQYF. DNA for the CDR3: TGTGCCAGCAGCTGGGGGGGCACAGATACGCAGTATTTT.

The chain is built from TRBV2 and TRBJ2-3, with 8 positions matching TRBD2. From germline, CDR1 is SNHLY and CDR2 FYNNEI. There are 15 residues in the CDR3. The junction had 6 bases not matched to a gene; V was cut back by 7 bases and J by 0 bases. Written as DNA, the CDR3 is TGTGCCAGCACGTTACTAGCGGTTAGCACAGATACGCAGTATTTT. Translating gives CASTLLAVSTDTQYF.

The chain combines TRBV10-3 with TRBJ2-5, with TRBD1 matching 9 bases. The CDR3 is made up of 16 amino acids. V trimming: 6 bases; J trimming: 3 bases; junction bases outside the gene matches: 11. CDR1 is ENHRY, CDR2 SYGVKD, per germline. CDR3 protein: CAIRNREGQGEETQYF. The CDR3 DNA reads as TGTGCCATCAGAAATAGAGAGGGACAGGGTGAAGAGACCCAGTACTTC.

The chain uses TRBV7-9 and TRBJ1-1, with D tentatively TRBD1 (6 bases). CDR3 length: 15 residues. V was pared by 5 bases and J by 4 bases, with 17 bases between. Germline-derived CDR1 and CDR2 are SEHNR and FQNEAQ (reference sequence). The CDR3 DNA reads TGTGCCAGCAGCCTCACGGGGGGCTGGCGCACTGAAGCTTTCTTT. Residues: CASSLTGGWRTEAFF. The variable domain in full, completed from reference TRBV7-9 and TRBJ1-1, reads DTGVSQNPRHKITKRGQNVTFRCDPISEHNRLYWYRQTLGQGPEFLTYFQNEAQLEKSRLLSDRFSAERPKGSFSTLEIQRTEQGDSAMYLCASSLTGGWRTEAFFGQGTRLTVV.

This chain links TRBV15 with TRBJ2-5; 13 bases map to TRBD2. V trimming: 4 bases; J trimming: 4 bases; junction bases outside the gene matches: 3. Germline V gene data show CDR1 as LNHNV and CDR2 as YYDKDF (reference sequence). There are 15 residues in the CDR3. This chain's CDR3 is CATSIGLAGAETQYF. The CDR3 region has the DNA TGTGCCACCAGCATAGGACTAGCGGGAGCAGAGACCCAGTACTTC.

The rearrangement joins TRBV10-1 to TRBJ1-4, with 7 nucleotides matching TRBD1. CDR1 and CDR2 (germline): WNHNN, SYGVQD (reference sequence). After removal of 4 bases from V and 7 bases from J, the junction contained 6 bases not matched to a gene. The CDR3 has 14 residues. DNA of the CDR3: TGCGCCAGCAGTGCGACAGGGATGAGTGAAAAACTGTTTTTT. It codes for CASSATGMSEKLFF.

This chain uses TRBV7-9 with TRBJ2-5; 16 bases align to TRBD2. Trimming at V came to 2 bases and at J to 2 bases, leaving 8 bases not matched to a gene. CDR1 and CDR2 from the germline V gene are SEHNR and FQNEAQ (reference sequence). This CDR3 comprises 19 residues. CDR3 protein: CASSLRSGTSGREQETQYF. Written as DNA, the CDR3 is TGTGCCAGCAGCTTACGCTCCGGGACTAGCGGGAGGGAACAAGAGACCCAGTACTTC.

The gene calls are TRBV27 and TRBJ2-7; D not resolved. The length of the CDR3 is 15 residues. The V gene's germline CDR1 is MNHEY and CDR2 SMNVEV (reference sequence). V lost 0 bases, J lost 6 bases, and 15 bases lay in between. As DNA, the CDR3 is TGTGCCAGCAGTTTATCGTCCCCCCGGCGGACCGAGCAGTACTTC. As protein: CASSLSSPRRTEQYF.

V and J are TRBV27 and TRBJ2-1; TRBD1 matches 11 bases. The CDR3 totals 17 residues. In germline, CDR1 is MNHEY, CDR2 SMNVEV (reference sequence). Losses at the gene ends were 5 bases for V and 8 bases for J; bases not matched to a gene: 14. The CDR3 loop is CASSRRTGGLSVDEQFF. DNA for the CDR3: TGTGCCAGCAGTCGCCGGACAGGGGGCTTGTCGGTAGATGAGCAGTTCTTC.

This clone appeared a few times. The chain combines TRBV11-3 with TRBJ1-1; possible D gene TRBD1, 6 bases. CDR3 length: 13 amino acids. The germline V gene encodes CDR1 SGHNT and CDR2 YENEEA. V lost 5 bases to trimming and J lost 5 bases, with 12 bases between them. Here the CDR3 reads CASSRDRRTEAFF. DNA for the CDR3: TGTGCCAGCAGCCGAGACAGGCGGACTGAAGCTTTCTTT.

J is TRBJ1-5 and V is TRBV9, with D unclear. CDR1 SGDLS and CDR2 YYNGEE come from the germline V gene. The CDR3 runs to 13 residues. V shed 3 bases and J shed 0 bases, with 4 bases lying between them. The CDR3 spells CASSGSSNQPQHF. DNA for the CDR3: TGTGCCAGCAGCGGGTCTAGCAATCAGCCCCAGCATTTT.

The chain joins TRBV6-5 to TRBJ2-7; 7 bases map to TRBD1. The V segment lost 7 bases and the J segment 3 bases; nucleotides outside the gene matches: 6. Germline V gene lookup returns CDR1 MNHEY and CDR2 SVGAGI. CDR3 length: 13 amino acids. This CDR3 reads CASNRQGRYEQYF. The DNA for the CDR3 is TGTGCCAGCAACCGACAGGGCCGCTACGAGCAGTACTTC.

This chain links TRBV6-1 with TRBJ2-3; D is undetermined. Trimming took off 11 bases at V and 0 bases at J, with 15 bases between the two ends. Germline lookup yields CDR1 MNHNS and CDR2 SASEGT. CDR3 length: 14 amino acids. The CDR3: CAVLRAESTDTQYF. As DNA, the CDR3 is TGTGCCGTCCTCCGGGCAGAGAGCACAGATACGCAGTATTTT.

The chain joins TRBV7-9 to TRBJ1-1; TRBD1 matches 7 bases. The CDR3 has 14 residues. Germline values: CDR1 SEHNR, CDR2 FQNEAQ (reference sequence). J lost 3 bases, V lost 4 bases, and 5 bases had no gene match. The CDR3 spells CASSSTGADTEAFF. In nucleotides, the CDR3 is TGTGCCAGCAGCTCAACAGGGGCGGACACTGAAGCTTTCTTT.

CDR3 sequence (DNA): TGTGCCAGCGGCGGGGTGTGGAACACCGGGGAGCTGTTTTTT. Amino acids: CASGGVWNTGELFF. This chain connects TRBV6-5 to TRBJ2-2; D possibly corresponds to TRBD2 (6 bases). CDR1 is MNHEY, CDR2 SVGAGI, per germline. CDR3 length: 14 residues. Trimming stripped 8 bases from V and 1 base from J, with 11 bases between.

The chain couples TRBV2 to TRBJ2-2; 7 bases are shared with TRBD1. The CDR3 is 15 amino acids. The J segment lost 0 bases and the V segment lost 4 bases, leaving 2 bases of the junction unmatched. Germline V gives CDR1 SNHLY, CDR2 FYNNEI. CDR3 loop: CASSVGQANTGELFF. The CDR3, as DNA: TGTGCCAGCAGTGTAGGACAGGCGAACACCGGGGAGCTGTTTTTT.

The J gene is TRBJ1-1, the V gene TRBV30; the match to TRBD1 covers 7 bases. J lost 11 bases, V lost 8 bases, and 11 bases had no gene match. The CDR3 covers 11 residues. The V gene's germline CDR1 is GTSNPN and CDR2 SVGIG (reference sequence). The CDR3 nucleotides read TGTGCCGGTGACCTAGGGGGCGCGGCTTTCTTT. Its translation: CAGDLGGAAFF. The whole variable domain, filled in from reference TRBV30 and TRBJ1-1, reads SQTIHQWPATLVQPVGSPLSLECTVEGTSNPNLYWYRQAAGRGLQLLFYSVGIGQISSEVPQNLSASRPQDRQFILSSKKLLLSDSGFYLCAGDLGGAAFFGQGTRLTVV.

This clone has just a few counts. The gene calls are TRBV7-3 and TRBJ2-3; tentative D call: TRBD2 (6 bases). The V gene's germline CDR1 is SGHTA and CDR2 FQGTGA. Trimming shortened V by 5 bases and J by 1 base, and 19 bases separated the two germline ends. The CDR3 sequence is 17 residues long. The CDR3 DNA reads TGTGCCAGCAGCCAGACCATCAGGGAGGCGGGCACAGATACGCAGTATTTT. It yields the protein CASSQTIREAGTDTQYF.

The J gene is TRBJ1-1, the V gene TRBV28, with D uncertain. Germline V gene data show CDR1 as MDHEN and CDR2 as SYDVKM. CDR3 size: 13 residues. V was trimmed by 7 bases and J by 0 bases, leaving 9 bases between them. The CDR3 here is CASMIPMNTEAFF. CDR3 DNA sequence: TGTGCCAGCATGATACCGATGAACACTGAAGCTTTCTTT.

V usage is TRBV5-1 and J usage is TRBJ2-3; 14 bases agree with TRBD2. The V gene end was trimmed by 4 bases and the J gene end by 6 bases; junction bases not matched to a gene: 10. Germline V gives CDR1 SGHRS, CDR2 YFSETQ. CDR3 length equals 17 residues. CDR3 sequence reads: CASSTGLAGVSRDTQYF. Written as DNA, the CDR3 is TGCGCCAGCAGCACGGGACTAGCGGGAGTCTCGCGTGATACGCAGTATTTT.

The chain links TRBV15 to TRBJ1-5, with D tentatively TRBD1 (5 bases). Trimming left V 0 bases short and J 6 bases short, with 15 bases between. Germline V lookup: CDR1 LNHNV, CDR2 YYDKDF (reference sequence). This CDR3 is built from 16 residues. Written as DNA, the CDR3 is TGTGCCACCAGCAGAGAAGGGGCGGGGAGAAGTCAGCCCCAGCATTTT. Amino acid sequence: CATSREGAGRSQPQHF.